Below, 19 T cell receptor beta chains from the same sample are listed, as sequenced in a study of CD8 T cells in ankylosing spondylitis. Using its own MiXCR run on the 5' RACE reads, TCRdb lists one record per CDR3 protein. The sample lists 150,000 or so distinct CDR3 sequences; around 16% were seen once. Sequencing input: blood, either unsorted or a sorted T cell fraction (not recorded which). Receptors were obtained from a male donor with ankylosing spondylitis or in good health (not recorded which).

This clonotype occurred many times. This chain uses TRBV29-1 with TRBJ2-1; 12 positions agree with TRBD2. The germline V gene has CDR1 SQVTM and CDR2 ANQGSEA. The length of the CDR3 is 14 residues. V lost 5 bases, J lost 9 bases, and 8 bases stayed unmatched. In nucleotides, the CDR3 is TGCAGCGTTACAAGACTAGCGGGAGCTGGTGAGCAGTTCTTC. Translation: CSVTRLAGAGEQFF.

This clonotype was found many times. This chain joins TRBV20-1 and TRBJ2-3; the D gene could be TRBD1 or TRBD2 (5 bases each). V lost 6 bases to trimming and J lost 0 bases, with 13 bases between them. This CDR3 is 14 amino acids long. Germline CDR1 DFQATT, CDR2 SNEGSKA (reference sequence). CDR3 sequence: CSAHRDPSTDTQYF. The CDR3 DNA follows: TGCAGTGCACACCGGGACCCTAGCACAGATACGCAGTATTTT.

This clonotype was detected ten times or more. The chain recombines TRBV5-1 with TRBJ2-1; D not resolved. Trimming cost V 7 bases and J 5 bases, with 13 bases left between them. Germline V CDR1 and CDR2: SGHRS, YFSETQ. CDR3 length: 13 amino acids. The CDR3 sequence: CASRDDRHNEQFF. The CDR3 nucleotides read TGCGCCAGCCGCGATGATCGGCACAATGAGCAGTTCTTC. The full variable domain, in which reference TRBV5-1 and TRBJ2-1 provide the parts outside the CDR3, is KAGVTQTPRYLIKTRGQQVTLSCSPISGHRSVSWYQQTPGQGLQFLFEYFSETQRNKGNFPGRFSGRQFSNSRSEMNVSTLELGDSALYLCASRDDRHNEQFFGPGTRLTVL.

This clonotype was seen more than once but under ten times. The V call is TRBV28, the J call TRBJ1-1, with D perhaps TRBD1 (5 bases). The CDR3 has 14 residues. Trimming removed 6 bases from V and 12 bases from J, with 23 bases in between. CDR1 and CDR2 from the germline V gene are MDHEN and SYDVKM. The CDR3 spells CASREAGRVAETFF. The CDR3 region has the DNA TGTGCCAGCAGAGAGGCAGGGAGGGTAGCTGAGACTTTCTTT.

This clonotype was observed a single time. CDR3 in amino acids: CASRSGRAPGELFF. The CDR3 bases are TGCGCCAGCAGAAGCGGGAGGGCCCCCGGGGAGCTGTTTTTT. The chain joins TRBV10-2 to TRBJ2-2; 10 bases map to TRBD2. V was clipped by 6 bases and J by 6 bases; unmatched bases: 4. Germline values: CDR1 WSHSY, CDR2 SAAADI. This CDR3 contains 14 residues.

The rearrangement uses TRBV10-3 and TRBJ2-7; D remains unclear. The CDR3 runs 11 residues. Germline lookup yields CDR1 ENHRY and CDR2 SYGVKD. V lost 4 bases and J lost 4, with 5 bases in between. In nucleotides, the CDR3 is TGTGCCATCAGTGGTCTTTACGAGCAGTACTTC. Translated, it gives CAISGLYEQYF.

The rearrangement links TRBV5-5 to TRBJ2-1; D unresolved. The CDR3 has 12 amino acids. Germline V gene data show CDR1 as SGHKS and CDR2 as YYEKEE (reference sequence). Trimming shortened V by 0 bases and J by 5 bases, and 3 bases separated the two germline ends. The CDR3 is CASSLVHNEQFF. In DNA form, the CDR3 reads TGTGCCAGCAGCTTGGTTCACAATGAGCAGTTCTTC.

At least ten counts were recorded for this clonotype. J is TRBJ2-2 and V is TRBV20-1; tentatively, D is TRBD1 (7 bases). The CDR3 consists of 15 residues. Trimming removed 1 base from V and 1 base from J, with 10 bases in between. CDR1 and CDR2 from the germline V gene are DFQATT and SNEGSKA (reference sequence). The CDR3 loop reads CSARGQGGNTGELFF. The CDR3 bases are TGCAGTGCTAGAGGACAGGGAGGGAACACCGGGGAGCTGTTTTTT.

This clonotype has ten or more counts. The chain joins TRBV7-6 to TRBJ1-2, with unresolved D. The V and J ends lost 0 bases and 0 bases respectively, with 14 bases between them. This CDR3 is built from 17 residues. Germline V gene data show CDR1 as SGHVS and CDR2 as FNYEAQ. The CDR3: CASSLAPSKVPNYGYTF. For the CDR3, the DNA is TGTGCCAGCAGCTTAGCCCCATCTAAGGTGCCTAACTATGGCTACACCTTC.

CDR3 sequence reads: CASSEAGGTPEDTQYF. As DNA, the CDR3 is TGTGCCAGCAGTGAAGCCGGCGGGACCCCTGAAGATACGCAGTATTTT. The rearrangement uses TRBV6-1 and TRBJ2-3, with a weak D call TRBD2 (6 bases). The CDR3 has 16 residues. Germline V lookup: CDR1 MNHNS, CDR2 SASEGT. Deletions cut 0 bases from V and 5 bases from J, with 15 bases between.

This clonotype was seen only a few times. The J gene is TRBJ2-1, the V gene TRBV27; 10 nucleotides align to TRBD2. In germline, CDR1 is MNHEY, CDR2 SMNVEV (reference sequence). The V and J ends lost 5 bases and 3 bases, in that order; junction bases with no gene match: 10. The CDR3 totals 17 residues. For the CDR3, the DNA is TGTGCCAGCAGTACCCAAGGACTAGCGGATATCTACAATGAGCAGTTCTTC. Translated, it gives CASSTQGLADIYNEQFF.

This clonotype was counted only a few times. The rearrangement joins TRBV2 to TRBJ2-5; 9 positions match TRBD1. The V gene end was trimmed by 6 bases and the J gene end by 5 bases; junction bases not matched to a gene: 10. The CDR3 has 15 amino acids. The germline V gene has CDR1 SNHLY and CDR2 FYNNEI. The CDR3 protein is CASRGGTGKYETQYF. In DNA form, the CDR3 reads TGTGCCAGCAGGGGCGGGACAGGGAAATATGAGACCCAGTACTTC.

This clonotype has a handful of counts. The V call is TRBV6-4, the J call TRBJ2-1; 9 bases match TRBD1. Trimming at V came to 6 bases and at J to 10 bases, leaving 7 bases not matched to a gene. CDR1 is MRHNA and CDR2 is SNTAGT in the germline V gene. CDR3 size: 13 residues. DNA for the CDR3: TGTGCCAGCAGAGACAGGGGGTGGGAAGAGCAGTTCTTC. Its translation is CASRDRGWEEQFF.

In this sample, this clonotype turned up many times. The chain employs TRBV5-1 and TRBJ2-2, with TRBD1 identical over 8 bases. CDR1 is SGHRS and CDR2 is YFSETQ in the germline V gene. There are 16 residues in the CDR3. With 0 bases clipped from V and 6 bases from J, the junction kept 7 bases outside the gene matches. The CDR3 coding sequence is TGCGCCAGCAGCTTGGCCCGGACAGGGCCCGCCGGGGAGCTGTTTTTT. Amino acids: CASSLARTGPAGELFF.

This clonotype occurred a few times. The chain employs TRBV12-3 or TRBV12-4 and TRBJ2-2; D gene uncertain. Trimming took off 0 bases at V and 1 base at J, with 12 bases between the two ends. The CDR3 contains 17 residues. For the CDR3, the DNA is TGTGCCAGCAGTTTAGCGCCCATGGGGTGGAACACCGGGGAGCTGTTTTTT. It encodes CASSLAPMGWNTGELFF.

This clonotype was found many times. V gene TRBV29-1 combines with J gene TRBJ2-5; no firm D call. CDR3 length equals 14 residues. In germline, CDR1 is SQVTM, CDR2 ANQGSEA. V lost 1 base to trimming and J lost 1 base, with 10 bases between them. The CDR3: CSVEGLQIQETQYF. The CDR3 coding sequence is TGCAGCGTTGAAGGGTTGCAGATCCAAGAGACCCAGTACTTC.

This clonotype was counted between two and nine times. V usage is TRBV7-2 and J usage is TRBJ2-1; weak D call: TRBD2 (6 bases). Germline V gene data show CDR1 as SGHTA and CDR2 as FQGNSA. The CDR3 consists of 12 residues. The ends were cut back, 6 bases at V and 9 bases at J, with 12 bases in the middle. The DNA for the CDR3 is TGTGCCAGCAGTTATCTAGCGAGTGAGCAGTTCTTC. This translates into CASSYLASEQFF. The full variable domain, its missing parts supplied by reference TRBV7-2 and TRBJ2-1, is GAGVSQSPSNKVTEKGKDVELRCDPISGHTALYWYRQSLGQGLEFLIYFQGNSAPDKSGLPSDRFSAERTGGSVSTLTIQRTQQEDSAVYLCASSYLASEQFFGPGTRLTVL.

This clonotype was found many times. The J gene is TRBJ2-6, the V gene TRBV5-1; tentatively, D is TRBD1 or TRBD2 (5 bases each). The V and J ends lost 4 bases and 4 bases respectively, with 18 bases between them. The V gene's germline CDR1 is SGHRS and CDR2 YFSETQ. CDR3 length: 17 amino acids. The CDR3, as DNA: TGCGCCAGCAGCCTCGGGACGCTAAGGATGGGGGCCAACGTCCTGACTTTC. Residues: CASSLGTLRMGANVLTF.

This clonotype was recorded at least ten times. The chain recombines TRBV6-1 with TRBJ1-5; maybe TRBD1 (5 bases). Germline CDR1 reads MNHNS; CDR2 reads SASEGT. The CDR3 sequence is 14 residues long. The germline V and J ends were trimmed by 7 bases and 3 bases, with 13 bases remaining between them. CDR3 amino acids: CASNHQGPNQPQHF. CDR3 in DNA: TGTGCCAGCAACCATCAGGGCCCCAATCAGCCCCAGCATTTT.